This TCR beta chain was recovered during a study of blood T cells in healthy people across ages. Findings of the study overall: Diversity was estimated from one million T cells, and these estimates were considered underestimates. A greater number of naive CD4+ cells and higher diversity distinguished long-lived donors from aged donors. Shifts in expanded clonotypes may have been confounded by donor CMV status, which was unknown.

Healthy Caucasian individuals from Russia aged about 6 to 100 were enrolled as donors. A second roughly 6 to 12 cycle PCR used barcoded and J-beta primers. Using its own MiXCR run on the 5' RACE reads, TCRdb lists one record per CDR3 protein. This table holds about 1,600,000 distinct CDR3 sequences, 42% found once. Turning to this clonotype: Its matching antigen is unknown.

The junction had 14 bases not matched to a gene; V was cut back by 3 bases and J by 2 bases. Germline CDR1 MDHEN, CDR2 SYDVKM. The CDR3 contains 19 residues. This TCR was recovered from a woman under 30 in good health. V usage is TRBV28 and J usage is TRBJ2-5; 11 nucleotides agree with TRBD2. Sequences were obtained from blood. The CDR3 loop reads CASSFGLSSGRARQETQYF. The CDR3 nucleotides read TGTGCCAGCAGTTTTGGGTTGAGTAGCGGGAGGGCCCGGCAAGAGACCCAGTACTTC.